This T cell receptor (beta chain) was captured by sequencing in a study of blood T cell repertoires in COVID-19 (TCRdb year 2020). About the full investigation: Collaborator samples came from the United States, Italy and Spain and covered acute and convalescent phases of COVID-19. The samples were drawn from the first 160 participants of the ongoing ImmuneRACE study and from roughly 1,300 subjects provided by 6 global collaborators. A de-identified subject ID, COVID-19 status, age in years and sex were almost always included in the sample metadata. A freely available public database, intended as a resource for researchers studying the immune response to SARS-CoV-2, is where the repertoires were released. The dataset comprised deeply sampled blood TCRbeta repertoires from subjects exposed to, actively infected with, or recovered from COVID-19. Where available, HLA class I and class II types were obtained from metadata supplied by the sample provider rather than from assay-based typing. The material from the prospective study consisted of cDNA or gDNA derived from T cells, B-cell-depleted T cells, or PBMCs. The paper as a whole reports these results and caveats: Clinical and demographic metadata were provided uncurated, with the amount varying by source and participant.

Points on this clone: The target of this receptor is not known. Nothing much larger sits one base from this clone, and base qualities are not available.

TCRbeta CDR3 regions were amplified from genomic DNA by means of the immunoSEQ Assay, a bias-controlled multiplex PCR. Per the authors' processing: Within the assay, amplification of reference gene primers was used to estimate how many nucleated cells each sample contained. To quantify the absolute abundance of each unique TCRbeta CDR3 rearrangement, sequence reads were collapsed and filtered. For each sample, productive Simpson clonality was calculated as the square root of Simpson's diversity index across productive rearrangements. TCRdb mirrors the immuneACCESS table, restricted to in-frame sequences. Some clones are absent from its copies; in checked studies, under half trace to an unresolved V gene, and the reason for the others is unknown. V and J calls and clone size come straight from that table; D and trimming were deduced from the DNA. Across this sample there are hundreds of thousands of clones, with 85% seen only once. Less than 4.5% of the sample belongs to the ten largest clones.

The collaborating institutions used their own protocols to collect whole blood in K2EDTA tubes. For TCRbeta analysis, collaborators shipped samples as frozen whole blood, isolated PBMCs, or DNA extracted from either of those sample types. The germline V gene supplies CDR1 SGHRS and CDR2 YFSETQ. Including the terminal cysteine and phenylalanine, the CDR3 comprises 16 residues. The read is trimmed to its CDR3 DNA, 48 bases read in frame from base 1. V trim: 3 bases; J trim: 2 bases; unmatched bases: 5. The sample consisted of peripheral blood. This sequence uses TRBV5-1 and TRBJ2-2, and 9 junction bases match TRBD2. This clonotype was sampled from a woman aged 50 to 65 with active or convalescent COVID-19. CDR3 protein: CASSSSGRHNTGELFF. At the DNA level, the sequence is TGCGCCAGCAGCTCAAGCGGGAGGCATAACACCGGGGAGCTGTTTTTT.